Following are 17 T cell receptor beta chains from one sample sequenced in a study of Graves' ophthalmopathy and Graves' hyperthyroidism. Amplifying from RNA transcripts, the study obtained TCR beta CDR3 regions. An initial RT-PCR round employing HTBI primers preceded a second-round multiplex PCR. TCRdb analysed the multiplex PCR reads with MiXCR anew, one entry per CDR3 protein. The sample lists 450,000 to 600,000 distinct CDR3 sequences, just under 40% seen once, with about 4% in the top ten. Material: peripheral blood or thyroid tissue (not recorded which). These TCRs come from an adult man with Graves' hyperthyroidism.

CDR3 sequence: CASTEKRRADRGETQYF. The CDR3 bases are TGTGCCAGCACCGAAAAGCGTAGGGCCGACAGGGGGGAGACCCAGTACTTC. The rearrangement joins TRBV28 to TRBJ2-5; TRBD1 agrees at 9 bases. With 7 bases clipped from V and 5 bases from J, the junction kept 17 bases outside the gene matches. The CDR3 extends over 17 amino acids. Germline lookup yields CDR1 MDHEN and CDR2 SYDVKM.

In its sample, this clonotype was seen once. This chain uses TRBV29-1 with TRBJ2-7, with 7 bases lining up with TRBD2. The CDR3 consists of 15 residues. Germline CDR1 and CDR2: SQVTM and ANQGSEA. The J segment lost 4 bases and the V segment lost 3 bases, leaving 12 bases of the junction unmatched. CDR3 in amino acids: CSVDGPGRTAYEQYF. CDR3 nucleotides: TGCAGCGTTGACGGCCCCGGGAGGACGGCTTACGAGCAGTACTTC.

Only one count was recorded for this clonotype. The chain couples TRBV7-8 to TRBJ2-4; TRBD1 matches at 7 bases. Germline V lookup: CDR1 SGHVS, CDR2 FQNEAQ. With 5 bases clipped from V and 0 bases from J, the junction kept 13 bases outside the gene matches. This CDR3 spans 18 amino acids. CDR3 loop: CASSLRDRLFLAKNIQYF. In nucleotides, the CDR3 is TGTGCCAGCAGCCTCCGGGACAGACTTTTCCTAGCCAAAAACATTCAGTACTTC.

About this clonotype: A much larger clone sits a single nucleotide away, making a read error possible. A read error is likely, as this CDR3 ends without the conserved phenylalanine or tryptophan. The CDR3 loop reads CATSASNTEAFL. In DNA, the CDR3 is TGTGCCACCAGTGCCTCGAACACTGAAGCTTTCCTT. V usage is TRBV24-1 and J usage is TRBJ1-1; no definite D call. The CDR3 consists of 12 residues. V lost 5 bases, J lost 1 base, and 4 bases lay in between. From germline, CDR1 is KGHDR and CDR2 SFDVKD.

There are a few counts of this clonotype. V and J are TRBV20-1 and TRBJ2-7; D possibly uses TRBD1 or TRBD2 (5 bases each). Gene TRBJ2-1 matches the end of the DNA better, so the J call may be wrong. The CDR3 extends over 11 amino acids. Germline CDR1 and CDR2: DFQATT and SNEGSKA (reference sequence). This CDR3 is CSVTQGHEQFF. CDR3 sequence (DNA): TGCAGTGTCACCCAGGGACATGAGCAGTTCTTC.

This clonotype came up a few times. V is TRBV12-3 or TRBV12-4 and J is TRBJ2-7; D ambiguous. This CDR3 spans 15 amino acids. The V end was cut by 3 bases, the J end by 0 bases, with 12 bases between. CDR3 nucleotide sequence: TGTGCCAGCAGTTTCGTGGGCAGGAGCTCCTACGAGCAGTACTTC. It codes for CASSFVGRSSYEQYF.

This clonotype appeared many times. The chain links TRBV7-9 to TRBJ1-5; D gene ambiguous. The V end was cut by 2 bases, the J end by 3 bases, with 8 bases between. Per the germline V gene, CDR1 is SEHNR and CDR2 is FQNEAQ (reference sequence). There are 14 residues in the CDR3. The DNA of the CDR3 is TGTGCCAGCAGCTTATTGGGCAACAATCAGCCCCAGCATTTT. Translating it yields CASSLLGNNQPQHF.

Comment on this clonotype: This may come from a read error, since a much larger clone is one base off. The chain links TRBV12-3 or TRBV12-4 to TRBJ1-6; unclear D gene. CDR3 length equals 12 residues. CDR3 loop: CARSLAPSPLHF. The CDR3 DNA follows: TGTGCCCGCAGTTTAGCGCCTTCACCCCTCCACTTT.

The chain joins TRBV20-1 to TRBJ1-4; D is unresolved. CDR1 is DFQATT, CDR2 SNEGSKA, per germline (reference sequence). V was clipped by 6 bases and J by 8 bases, with 13 bases between them. The CDR3 length is 12 residues. CDR3 DNA sequence: TGCAGTGCGCCCGGGATCGGCGAAAAACTGTTTTTT. Its translation is CSAPGIGEKLFF.

The chain uses TRBV18 and TRBJ2-7; D unclear. Germline CDR1 reads KGHSH; CDR2 reads LQKENI. Trimming cost V 6 bases and J 9 bases, with 21 bases left between them. CDR3 length: 14 residues. CDR3 loop: CASSLDSGTDTQYF. The CDR3 DNA is TGTGCCAGCTCGCTCGACTCGGGCACAGATACGCAGTACTTC.

This clonotype was counted a few times. The chain has TRBV29-1 and TRBJ1-3; perhaps TRBD1 as D (6 bases). Looked up from germline, CDR1 is SQVTM and CDR2 is ANQGSEA. The CDR3 sequence is 13 residues long. V was shortened by 3 bases and J by 3 bases, with 9 bases between the two germline ends. Written as DNA, the CDR3 is TGCAGCGTTGATACAGGGTTTGGAAACACCATATATTTT. It encodes CSVDTGFGNTIYF.

The chain couples TRBV6-2 or TRBV6-3 to TRBJ1-2; D remains ambiguous. The CDR3 is made up of 15 amino acids. From germline, CDR1 is MNHEY and CDR2 SVGEGT. The V gene lost 5 bases and the J gene lost 0 bases, with 13 bases spanning the gap. As DNA, the CDR3 is TGTGCCAGCAGTGCCCCTAAGGGAGCTAACTATGGCTACACCTTC. It is translated as CASSAPKGANYGYTF.

Only a few counts were recorded for this clonotype. This chain connects TRBV7-2 to TRBJ2-2; the D gene is possibly TRBD2 (7 bases). Trimming took off 1 base at V and 5 bases at J, with 14 bases between the two ends. This CDR3 contains 16 residues. Germline lookup yields CDR1 SGHTA and CDR2 FQGNSA. The CDR3: CASSLDLGGGTGELFF. The CDR3, as DNA: TGTGCCAGCAGCTTAGATTTAGGGGGGGGGACCGGGGAGCTGTTTTTT.

The J gene is TRBJ1-1, the V gene TRBV7-8; D gene unclear. CDR3 size: 12 residues. Germline V gene lookup returns CDR1 SGHVS and CDR2 FQNEAQ. V lost 8 bases and J 3 bases, leaving 10 bases between the germline ends. The CDR3 spells CASSREDTEAFF. CDR3 nucleotide sequence: TGTGCCAGCTCACGGGAGGACACTGAAGCTTTCTTT.

This clonotype was recorded a few times. The chain has TRBV20-1 and TRBJ1-5; D gene uncertain. The CDR3 sequence is 13 residues long. Germline V gives CDR1 DFQATT, CDR2 SNEGSKA (reference sequence). V was shortened by 4 bases and J by 3 bases, with 10 bases between the two germline ends. In DNA, the CDR3 is TGCAGTGCTACCGACACGAACAATCAGCCCCAGCATTTT. This gives the protein CSATDTNNQPQHF.

To note about this clonotype: A much larger clone is a single base away; this may be a read error. The V and J genes are TRBV6-6 and TRBJ1-2, with no clear D. The V gene's germline CDR1 is MNHNY and CDR2 SVGAGI (reference sequence). The CDR3 covers 14 residues. This CDR3 reads CAGSYSAAGYGYTF. CDR3 DNA sequence: TGTGCCGGCAGCTACTCGGCAGCCGGCTATGGCTACACCTTC.

V gene TRBV14 combines with J gene TRBJ2-7; D is perhaps TRBD1 (7 bases). Germline loops: CDR1 SGHDN, CDR2 FVKESK. V was clipped by 4 bases and J by 0 bases, with 13 bases between them. The CDR3 has 15 residues. CDR3 region: CASSRRGQGSYEQYF. In DNA form, the CDR3 reads TGTGCCAGCAGCCGGAGGGGGCAGGGCTCCTACGAGCAGTACTTC.